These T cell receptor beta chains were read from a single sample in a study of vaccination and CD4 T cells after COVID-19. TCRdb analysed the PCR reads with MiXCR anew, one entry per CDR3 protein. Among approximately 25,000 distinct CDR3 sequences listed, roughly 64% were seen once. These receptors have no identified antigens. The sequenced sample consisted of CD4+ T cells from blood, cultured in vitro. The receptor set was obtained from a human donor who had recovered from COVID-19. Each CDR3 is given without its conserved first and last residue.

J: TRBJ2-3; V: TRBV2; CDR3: ASSERTSGTTDTQY
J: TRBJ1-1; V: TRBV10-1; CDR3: ASSESAVNTEAF
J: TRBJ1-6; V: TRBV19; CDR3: ASSPGRGGSPLH
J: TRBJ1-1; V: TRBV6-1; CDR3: ASPTLGQGAEAF
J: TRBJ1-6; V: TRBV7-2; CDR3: ASSLNSPLH
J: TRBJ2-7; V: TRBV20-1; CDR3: SAPRTSGTPYEQY
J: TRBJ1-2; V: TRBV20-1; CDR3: SASLGQGVGYT
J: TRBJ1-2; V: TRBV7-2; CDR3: ASSLQGSLANYGYT
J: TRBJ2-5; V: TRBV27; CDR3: ASSFPPLTSGKETQY
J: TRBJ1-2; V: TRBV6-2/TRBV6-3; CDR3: ASSYRPGPNYGYT
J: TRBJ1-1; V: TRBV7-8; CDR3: ASSSYRGSTEAF
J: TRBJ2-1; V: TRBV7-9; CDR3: ASSAAGGLLGREQF
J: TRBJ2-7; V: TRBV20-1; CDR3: SARGGLAGYEQY
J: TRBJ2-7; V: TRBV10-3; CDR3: AITPGTSGRASEQY
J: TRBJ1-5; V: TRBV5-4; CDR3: ASSRDRASQPQH
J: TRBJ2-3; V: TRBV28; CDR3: ASSSDGYFGTDTQY
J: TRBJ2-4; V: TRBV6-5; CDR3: ASSYFGAGSGHIQY
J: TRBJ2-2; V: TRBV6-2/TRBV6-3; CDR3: ASSPQGAGTGELF
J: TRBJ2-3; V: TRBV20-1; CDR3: SAPGGGNTDTQY
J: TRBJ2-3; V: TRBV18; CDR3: ASSPRFGAGEGDTQY
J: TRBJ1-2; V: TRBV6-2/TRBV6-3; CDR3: ASSWDSFYGYT
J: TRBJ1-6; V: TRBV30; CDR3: AWRGAGAKSPLH
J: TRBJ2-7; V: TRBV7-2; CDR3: ASSFRGGRPSRDYEQY
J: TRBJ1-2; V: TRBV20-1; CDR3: SERGAGNYGYT
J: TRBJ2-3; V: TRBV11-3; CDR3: ASSLGGTSKDTQY
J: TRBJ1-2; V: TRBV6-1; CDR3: ATTEGNSNYGYT
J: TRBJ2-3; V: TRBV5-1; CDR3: ASSYGSLSGNGNTQY